This T cell receptor (beta chain) was sequenced during a study of CD8+ T cells in alopecia areata. Across the study: Patients received oral tofacitinib, 5 to 10 mg twice daily, for moderate-to-severe alopecia areata.

V shed 6 bases, J shed 5 bases, and the junction held 9 bases outside the gene matches. Germline values: CDR1 MNHNS, CDR2 SASEGT. There are 14 residues in the CDR3. This clone appeared a few times. Sample treatment: oral pan-JAK inhibitor, 5-10 mg twice daily. Sequencing relied on a cDNA template that was reverse transcribed from extracted RNA. Produced via immunoSEQ multiplex PCR; TCRdb's table is partial and in-frame only. Of about 250,000 clones in the sample, 60% were seen once. This material consisted of CD4+ T cells sorted from blood, taken around week 54, from a patient treated with tofacitinib. This clonotype was sampled from a human donor with alopecia areata. J is TRBJ2-7 and V is TRBV6-1; 8 bases fit TRBD1. The CDR3 coding sequence is TGTGCCAGCAGCGGCAGGGGGCGGATCGACGAGCAGTACTTC. Its translation: CASSGRGRIDEQYF.